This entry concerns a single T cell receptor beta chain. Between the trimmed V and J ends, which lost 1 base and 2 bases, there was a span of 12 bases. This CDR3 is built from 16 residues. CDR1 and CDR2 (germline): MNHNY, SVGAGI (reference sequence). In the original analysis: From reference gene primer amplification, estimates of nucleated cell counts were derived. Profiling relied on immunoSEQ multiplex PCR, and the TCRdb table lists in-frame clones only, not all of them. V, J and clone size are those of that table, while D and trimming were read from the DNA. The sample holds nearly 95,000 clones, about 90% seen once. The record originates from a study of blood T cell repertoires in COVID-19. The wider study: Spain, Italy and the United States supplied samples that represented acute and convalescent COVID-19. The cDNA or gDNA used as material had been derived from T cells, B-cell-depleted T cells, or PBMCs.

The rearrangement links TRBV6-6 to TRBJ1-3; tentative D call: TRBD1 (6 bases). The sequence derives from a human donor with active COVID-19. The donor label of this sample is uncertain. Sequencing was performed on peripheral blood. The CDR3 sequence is CASSYYRAKAGNTIYF. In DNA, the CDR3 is TGTGCCAGCAGTTACTACAGGGCGAAGGCTGGAAACACCATATATTTT.